A single sample gave rise to the 11 T cell receptor beta chains below, sequenced in a study of cytomegalovirus exposure and HLA in healthy donors. TCRdb's table, derived via immunoSEQ multiplex PCR, lists solely in-frame clones and lacks some. The sample comprises about 43,000 clones, more than 85% of which are singletons, and 5% to 6% rests with the top ten. The source material was PBMCs. Source of these receptors: a man aged 18 to 29 in good health and CMV-seronegative.

The V gene is TRBV6-1, the J gene TRBJ1-2; D possibly corresponds to TRBD1 (5 bases). Germline-derived CDR1 and CDR2 are MNHNS and SASEGT. This CDR3 has 14 residues. The V end was cut by 7 bases, the J end by 0 bases, with 12 bases between. The CDR3 DNA is TGTGCCAGCACCCGACAGTTAGCTAACTATGGCTACACCTTC. This codes for CASTRQLANYGYTF.

The chain joins TRBV18 to TRBJ1-5; 9 bases line up with TRBD1. Germline V gene lookup returns CDR1 KGHSH and CDR2 LQKENI. Germline trimming cut 1 base from V and 6 bases from J; bases unmatched to any gene: 7. This CDR3 contains 16 residues. CDR3 nucleotides: TGTGCCAGCTCACCACAACAGGGGGCGGGTGGTCAGCCCCAGCATTTT. Translation: CASSPQQGAGGQPQHF.

V usage is TRBV28 and J usage is TRBJ2-7; D is possibly TRBD1 (6 bases). Germline CDR1 and CDR2: MDHEN and SYDVKM. Between the trimmed V and J ends, which lost 3 bases and 0 bases, there was a span of 18 bases. CDR3 size: 17 residues. The CDR3 DNA is TGTGCCAGCAGTTTTCCCATGACAGGTCGAGGCTCCTACGAGCAGTACTTC. Amino acid sequence: CASSFPMTGRGSYEQYF.

This clone was seen a few times. The chain carries TRBV5-5 and TRBJ2-7, with 7 bases identical to TRBD1. CDR1 is SGHKS, CDR2 YYEKEE, per germline (reference sequence). With V trimmed by 4 bases and J by 1 base, 5 bases remained unmatched. There are 14 residues in the CDR3. CDR3 sequence: CASSRDSVSYEQYF. The CDR3 DNA is TGTGCCAGCAGCCGGGACAGTGTATCCTACGAGCAGTACTTC.

V is TRBV6-5 and J is TRBJ1-3, with D unclear. Germline CDR1 and CDR2: MNHEY and SVGAGI. V shed 2 bases and J shed 0 bases, with 11 bases lying between them. CDR3 size: 16 residues. The CDR3, as DNA: TGTGCCAGCAGTTACGACACCTCGCCCTCTGGAAACACCATATATTTT. This encodes CASSYDTSPSGNTIYF.

The genes are TRBV5-1 and TRBJ2-5; D ambiguous. The germline gives CDR1 SGHRS, CDR2 YFSETQ. This CDR3 is 12 amino acids long. V dropped 0 bases and J dropped 5 bases, with 5 bases sitting between them. This chain's CDR3 is CASSLAFETQYF. Written as DNA, the CDR3 is TGCGCCAGCAGCTTGGCTTTTGAGACCCAGTACTTC.

V and J are TRBV28 and TRBJ1-1; tentative D call: TRBD1 (6 bases). Looked up from germline, CDR1 is MDHEN and CDR2 is SYDVKM. The CDR3 runs to 17 residues. Trimming cost V 4 bases and J 4 bases, with 22 bases left between them. This CDR3 is CASSSSHGPQGITEAFF. Here the CDR3 DNA reads TGTGCCAGCAGTTCCTCCCACGGACCTCAGGGGATCACTGAAGCTTTCTTT.

The chain combines TRBV9 with TRBJ2-6, with a tentative D call TRBD1 (6 bases). The V gene lost 4 bases and the J gene lost 4 bases, with 9 bases spanning the gap. This CDR3 spans 14 amino acids. In germline, CDR1 is SGDLS, CDR2 YYNGEE. The CDR3 sequence is CASSQGSGANVLTF. The CDR3 DNA reads as TGTGCCAGCAGCCAGGGGTCAGGGGCCAACGTCCTGACTTTC.

V gene TRBV9 combines with J gene TRBJ2-5, with D perhaps TRBD2 (6 bases). Germline CDR1 is SGDLS and CDR2 is YYNGEE. This CDR3 has 17 residues. The ends were cut back, 0 bases at V and 2 bases at J, with 17 bases in the middle. In DNA, the CDR3 is TGTGCCAGCAGCGTAGGGTCCCTCAGTAGCGGACAAGAGACCCAGTACTTC. Translated: CASSVGSLSSGQETQYF.

V is TRBV6-5 and J is TRBJ2-7, with 10 bases lining up with TRBD2. Trimming cost V 5 bases and J 4 bases; bases outside gene matches: 5. Germline-derived CDR1 and CDR2 are MNHEY and SVGAGI. The CDR3 runs 14 residues. The CDR3 DNA sequence: TGTGCCAGCAGTCATGGACTAGCGGTTTACGAGCAGTACTTC. Its protein product is CASSHGLAVYEQYF.

The chain uses TRBV6-6 and TRBJ1-1; weak D call: TRBD1 (6 bases). With 2 bases removed from V and 1 base from J, the gap between germline ends came to 8 bases. The CDR3 is 14 amino acids. Germline V gene data show CDR1 as MNHNY and CDR2 as SVGAGI (reference sequence). The CDR3 nucleotides read TGTGCCAGCAGTTACCCCAGGGGGAACACTGAAGCTTTCTTT. This codes for CASSYPRGNTEAFF.